One sample yielded the 20 T cell receptor beta chains listed below, sequenced in a study of response to subunit inactivated influenza vaccine. MiXCR was run by TCRdb on the RT-PCR reads, yielding one entry per CDR3 protein. Of 550,000 to 600,000 distinct CDR3 sequences detected, approximately 12% appear once; the ten largest clones hold roughly a tenth. The sequencing here drew on PBMCs from blood, taken on the day of vaccination. The receptors come from a man aged 50 to 60 who received an inactivated influenza vaccine.

This clonotype was detected a few times. V is TRBV28 and J is TRBJ2-7; possibly TRBD2 for D (6 bases). The CDR3 has 13 amino acids. Germline CDR1 and CDR2: MDHEN and SYDVKM. Trimming removed 5 bases from V and 2 bases from J, with 10 bases in between. The CDR3 DNA sequence: TGTGCCAGCAGTCACCCGGGGGCCTACGAGCAGTACTTC. Translated: CASSHPGAYEQYF.

This clonotype has more than one count but fewer than ten. The rearrangement links TRBV4-3 to TRBJ2-2; 7 nucleotides line up with TRBD2. Trimming at V came to 1 base and at J to 3 bases, leaving 8 bases not matched to a gene. Germline values: CDR1 LGHNA, CDR2 YSLEER. The CDR3 is 17 amino acids. CDR3 sequence reads: CASSQGAGATYTGELFF. The CDR3 coding sequence is TGCGCCAGCAGCCAAGGGGCGGGAGCTACATACACCGGGGAGCTGTTTTTT.

The chain couples TRBV7-2 to TRBJ2-7; 12 bases match TRBD2. V lost 5 bases, J lost 3 bases, and 8 bases stayed unmatched. The CDR3 contains 16 residues. CDR1 is SGHTA, CDR2 FQGNSA, per germline. CDR3 region: CASSQGLAGPFYEQYF. CDR3 nucleotides: TGTGCCAGCAGCCAAGGACTAGCGGGACCCTTCTACGAGCAGTACTTC.

This clonotype occurred once. One base away lies a much larger clone, so this may be a sequencing read error. This chain joins TRBV28 and TRBJ2-7; 9 bases match TRBD1. This CDR3 spans 13 amino acids. CDR1 is MDHEN, CDR2 SYDVKM, per germline. The junction had 5 bases not matched to a gene; V was cut back by 7 bases and J by 4 bases. CDR3 amino acids: CASMDRGRYEQYF. DNA for the CDR3: TGTGCCAGCATGGACAGGGGCCGGTACGAGCAGTACTTC.

This clonotype was counted many times. CDR3 region: CASSQDLGGATEAFF. CDR3 in DNA: TGTGCCAGCAGCCAAGATCTTGGGGGGGCCACTGAAGCTTTCTTT. This chain links TRBV3-1 with TRBJ1-1, with D perhaps TRBD1 (6 bases). The CDR3 is 15 amino acids. Germline-derived CDR1 and CDR2 are LGHDT and YNNKEL (reference sequence). V shed 0 bases and J shed 4 bases, with 12 bases lying between them. Together with reference TRBV3-1 and TRBJ1-1, the CDR3 gives the full variable domain: DTAVSQTPKYLVTQMGNDKSIKCEQNLGHDTMYWYKQDSKKFLKIMFSYNNKELIINETVPNRFSPKSPDKAHLNLHINSLELGDSAVYFCASSQDLGGATEAFFGQGTRLTVV.

This clonotype appeared a few times. This chain uses TRBV7-9 with TRBJ2-1; 9 bases are a match to TRBD2. CDR1 SEHNR and CDR2 FQNEAQ come from the germline V gene (reference sequence). V lost 5 bases and J lost 2; bases outside the gene matches: 10. CDR3 length: 17 amino acids. CDR3 region: CASSPPGLATPYNEQFF. CDR3 in DNA: TGTGCCAGCAGCCCGCCGGGACTAGCCACCCCCTACAATGAGCAGTTCTTC.

This clonotype came up a few times. This rearrangement joins TRBV7-8 to TRBJ2-3, with D perhaps being TRBD1 or TRBD2 (5 bases each). Germline CDR1 reads SGHVS; CDR2 reads FQNEAQ. The V gene lost 6 bases and the J gene lost 2 bases, with 12 bases spanning the gap. The CDR3 is made up of 14 amino acids. CDR3 DNA sequence: TGTGCCAGCAGTTCTGGGGGTTACACAGATACGCAGTATTTT. Encoded protein: CASSSGGYTDTQYF.

The sample holds many counts of this clonotype. The chain couples TRBV12-3 or TRBV12-4 to TRBJ1-4; 9 bases fit TRBD1. V lost 6 bases to trimming and J lost 7 bases; unmatched junction nucleotides: 12. The CDR3 contains 16 residues. The DNA of the CDR3 is TGTGCCAGCAGCCTTACCGGGACAGGGAGGGGTGAAAAACTGTTTTTT. This encodes CASSLTGTGRGEKLFF.

This clonotype was seen a handful of times. The chain combines TRBV29-1 with TRBJ2-5, with 10 bases that match TRBD1. The germline V gene has CDR1 SQVTM and CDR2 ANQGSEA. This CDR3 has 17 residues. The J segment lost 1 base and the V segment lost 7 bases, leaving 15 bases of the junction unmatched. In nucleotides, the CDR3 is TGCAGCGCCCAACGTCCCGGGACAGGGGTCGGCCAAGAGACCCAGTACTTC. This gives the protein CSAQRPGTGVGQETQYF.

The CDR3 region has the DNA TGTGCCAGCAGTTCCCCGGAGGGGGATCAGCCCCAGCATTTT. It translates to CASSSPEGDQPQHF. The chain combines TRBV12-3 or TRBV12-4 with TRBJ1-5; tentative D call: TRBD1 (6 bases). This CDR3 contains 14 residues. V was pared by 4 bases and J by 5 bases, with 12 bases between.

The table lists this clonotype with a few counts. This rearrangement joins TRBV15 to TRBJ2-5, with TRBD1 as a possible D gene (8 bases). Trimming stripped 5 bases from V and 5 bases from J, with 12 bases between. This CDR3 comprises 13 residues. Germline loops: CDR1 LNHNV, CDR2 YYDKDF (reference sequence). CDR3 DNA sequence: TGTGCCACCAGCGGACAGGGAGGGGAGACCCAGTACTTC. This gives the protein CATSGQGGETQYF.

The V and J genes are TRBV10-3 and TRBJ1-4; D perhaps matches TRBD1 (6 bases). The CDR3 is 17 residues long. CDR1 and CDR2 (germline): ENHRY, SYGVKD. Trimming pared 3 bases from V and 3 bases from J, leaving 17 bases between. CDR3 sequence: CAISESTGGVANEKLFF. The CDR3 DNA reads as TGTGCCATCAGTGAATCGACAGGAGGGGTGGCTAATGAAAAACTGTTTTTT.

This chain links TRBV6-2 or TRBV6-3 with TRBJ2-1, with 8 nucleotides matching TRBD2. Unmatched junction bases numbered 7, after V lost 6 bases and J lost 3 bases. The CDR3 covers 15 residues. The germline V gene has CDR1 MNHEY and CDR2 SVGEGT. In DNA, the CDR3 is TGTGCCAGCAGCTACGGGGGGGCCATCTACAATGAGCAGTTCTTC. Translation gives CASSYGGAIYNEQFF.

This chain uses TRBV5-4 with TRBJ1-2; no firm D call. CDR1 and CDR2 (germline): SGHNT, YYREEE (reference sequence). The CDR3 contains 15 residues. V was cut by 4 bases and J by 3 bases, with 16 bases left in between. The CDR3 here is CASSLGRSVDYGYTF. CDR3 DNA sequence: TGTGCCAGCAGCCTGGGTCGATCGGTAGACTATGGCTACACCTTC.

In its sample, this clonotype was seen a few times. The V and J genes are TRBV20-1 and TRBJ2-7; D uncertain. CDR3 length: 12 residues. Trimming took 0 bases from V and 2 from J, leaving 5 bases between them. Germline V lookup: CDR1 DFQATT, CDR2 SNEGSKA (reference sequence). The CDR3 is CSARETTYEQYF. The CDR3 nucleotides read TGCAGTGCTAGAGAGACAACCTACGAGCAGTACTTC.

This clonotype was detected ten times or more. The chain recombines TRBV28 with TRBJ2-5, with D possibly matching TRBD2 (6 bases). Germline V gene sequence: CDR1 MDHEN, CDR2 SYDVKM. This CDR3 contains 12 residues. V lost 7 bases and J lost 1, with 7 bases in between. In nucleotides, the CDR3 is TGTGCCAGCACGACTAGCCAAGAGACCCAGTACTTC. It yields the protein CASTTSQETQYF.

This clonotype was counted at least ten times. This sequence joins TRBV2 and TRBJ2-7; 7 bases align to TRBD2. This CDR3 comprises 12 residues. Germline V CDR1 and CDR2: SNHLY, FYNNEI. Germline trimming cut 6 bases from V and 3 bases from J; bases unmatched to any gene: 2. The CDR3 is CASRLANYEQYF. The CDR3 region has the DNA TGTGCCAGCAGACTAGCGAACTACGAGCAGTACTTC.

This clonotype has at least ten counts. The gene calls are TRBV7-9 and TRBJ1-5, with TRBD1 identical over 8 bases. Germline lookup yields CDR1 SEHNR and CDR2 FQNEAQ (reference sequence). CDR3 size: 14 residues. V shed 1 base and J 6 bases; nucleotides not matched to a gene: 2. The CDR3 spells CASSLGQGIQPQHF. CDR3 DNA: TGTGCCAGCAGCTTAGGACAGGGGATTCAGCCCCAGCATTTT.

This clonotype has at least ten counts. The chain links TRBV12-3 or TRBV12-4 to TRBJ1-5, with unresolved D. This CDR3 is 14 amino acids long. Trimming pared 5 bases from V and 7 bases from J, leaving 15 bases between. The CDR3 protein is CASSPSSGRQPQHF. The CDR3 DNA follows: TGTGCCAGCAGTCCGAGTAGCGGGCGACAGCCCCAGCATTTT.

V and J are TRBV11-2 and TRBJ1-1; D is undetermined. Germline CDR1 is SGHAT and CDR2 is FQNNGV. The CDR3 covers 15 residues. The V end lost 3 bases, the J end lost 4 bases, and 15 bases lay between the germline ends. The CDR3 region is CASSLTLTRGTEAFF. The CDR3 bases are TGTGCCAGCAGCTTGACTTTGACCAGAGGCACTGAAGCTTTCTTT.